This TCR beta chain came from a study of T cells in Graves' hyperthyroidism and ophthalmopathy. The germline CDR1 and CDR2 sequences are SQVTM and ANQGSEA. The CDR3 spans 13 residues. V lost 7 bases and J lost 4; bases outside the gene matches: 4. The TCR beta CDR3 regions underwent amplification using RNA transcripts as the source. When the TCR CDR3 underwent first-round RT-PCR, the HTBI primer set was used. Using its own MiXCR run on the multiplex PCR reads, TCRdb lists one record per CDR3 protein. This sample has hundreds of thousands of distinct CDR3 sequences, with 15% to 20% found just once. The specimen sequenced was blood. The chain is built from TRBV29-1 and TRBJ2-7; 13 bases match TRBD2. This sequence originates from a middle-aged man with Graves' ophthalmopathy. DNA for the CDR3: TGCAGCGCCGGGACTAGCGGGAAATACGAGCAGTACTTC. This gives the protein CSAGTSGKYEQYF.